Below, 14 T cell receptor beta chains from the same sample are listed, as sequenced in a study of glioma-infiltrating T cells after dendritic cell vaccination (TCRdb year 2016). This specimen's time point label, interpreted: after dendritic cell vaccination, including at tumor progression/relapse. To prepare the library, the immunoSEQ multiplex PCR assay was applied. The immuneACCESS repertoire file appears here via TCRdb, limited to in-frame rearrangements. These files lack a portion of the clones; in checked studies, under half of the deficit traces to unresolved V genes, and the cause of the others is not known. Present in this sample are tens of thousands of clones, about 85% of which were seen just once. Together, the top ten hold about 8.5% of the sample. Sequences were derived from blood, sampled after dendritic cell vaccination. Every receptor here comes from a human donor with glioblastoma.

This clone appeared a few times. V gene TRBV6-1 combines with J gene TRBJ2-7, with 8 bases aligning to TRBD1. The CDR3 contains 14 residues. CDR1 MNHNS and CDR2 SASEGT come from the germline V gene. V trimming: 1 base; J trimming: 5 bases; junction bases outside the gene matches: 4. CDR3 sequence (DNA): TGTGCCAGCAGTGAAGGGCAGGGGGCCGACGAGCAGTACTTC. It encodes CASSEGQGADEQYF.

The chain couples TRBV9 to TRBJ2-1; the match to TRBD2 covers 10 bases. V shed 4 bases, J shed 4 bases, and the junction held 8 bases outside the gene matches. The CDR3 consists of 16 residues. Per germline, CDR1 SGDLS and CDR2 YYNGEE. This CDR3 is CASSTRTSGLYNEQFF. CDR3 sequence (DNA): TGTGCCAGCAGCACCCGGACTAGCGGACTTTACAATGAGCAGTTCTTC.

The V call is TRBV30, the J call TRBJ1-5; 8 bases agree with TRBD1. V lost 2 bases, J lost 2 bases, and 8 bases stayed unmatched. Looked up from germline, CDR1 is GTSNPN and CDR2 is SVGIG (reference sequence). This CDR3 is built from 16 residues. The CDR3 nucleotides are TGTGCCTGGAGTAGCCGACAGGGGTATGGCAATCAGCCCCAGCATTTT. This gives the protein CAWSSRQGYGNQPQHF.

The chain couples TRBV9 to TRBJ2-5; 8 bases map to TRBD1. Per germline, CDR1 SGDLS and CDR2 YYNGEE. This CDR3 contains 18 residues. The junction had 10 bases not matched to a gene; V was cut back by 0 bases and J by 0 bases. The CDR3 is CASSVVPPQGAYQETQYF. The CDR3 bases are TGTGCCAGCAGCGTAGTACCCCCTCAGGGGGCCTACCAAGAGACCCAGTACTTC.

About this clone itself: The same CDR3 is also encoded by other DNA sequences in this sample. The V and J genes are TRBV6-1 and TRBJ2-3; 12 nucleotides align to TRBD2. The CDR3 has 17 residues. Germline CDR1 MNHNS, CDR2 SASEGT. V shed 1 base and J 6 bases; nucleotides not matched to a gene: 8. The CDR3 loop reads CASSEGRLAGVLDTQYF. CDR3 sequence (DNA): TGTGCCAGCAGTGAAGGGAGACTAGCGGGGGTTCTGGATACGCAGTATTTT.

V gene TRBV10-3 combines with J gene TRBJ1-5; 9 nucleotides agree with TRBD1. There are 15 residues in the CDR3. Germline V CDR1 and CDR2: ENHRY, SYGVKD. Losses at the gene ends were 4 bases for V and 3 bases for J; bases not matched to a gene: 4. Here the CDR3 DNA reads TGTGCCATCAGTGGAGGACAGGGGTACAATCAGCCCCAGCATTTT. Protein: CAISGGQGYNQPQHF.

The chain couples TRBV7-2 to TRBJ2-1, with D tentatively TRBD2 (6 bases). V lost 7 bases and J lost 6, with 19 bases in between. Germline V gives CDR1 SGHTA, CDR2 FQGNSA. CDR3 size: 15 residues. The CDR3 DNA reads as TGTGCCAGCAACCCAATAGCGGCCATAGGCAATGAGCAGTTCTTC. Translation gives CASNPIAAIGNEQFF. The full variable domain, completed using reference TRBV7-2 and TRBJ2-1, is GAGVSQSPSNKVTEKGKDVELRCDPISGHTALYWYRQSLGQGLEFLIYFQGNSAPDKSGLPSDRFSAERTGGSVSTLTIQRTQQEDSAVYLCASNPIAAIGNEQFFGPGTRLTVL.

This chain connects TRBV7-2 to TRBJ2-1; TRBD2 agrees at 11 bases. The CDR3 contains 15 residues. Looked up from germline, CDR1 is SGHTA and CDR2 is FQGNSA. The V segment lost 3 bases and the J segment 7 bases; nucleotides outside the gene matches: 5. The CDR3 nucleotides are TGTGCCAGCAGCTTTACCGGGACTAGCGGTAATGAGCAGTTCTTC. Translated: CASSFTGTSGNEQFF.

A note on this clone: An end of the junction does not agree with germline; a read error may underlie this. The chain carries TRBV5-1 and TRBJ2-4; TRBD1 agrees at 7 bases. Germline CDR1 is SGHRS and CDR2 is YFSETQ. The CDR3 spans 13 residues. CDR3 region: CASSLDRKNIQYF. CDR3 in DNA: TGCGCCAGCAGTTTGGACAGGAAAAACATTCAGTACTTC. The full variable domain, with the rest looked up from reference TRBV5-1 and TRBJ2-4, is KAGVTQTPRYLIKTRGQQVTLSCSPISGHRSVSWYQQTPGQGLQFLFEYFSETQRNKGNFPGRFSGRQFSNSRSEMNVSTLELGDSALYLCASSLDRKNIQYFGAGTRLSVL.

As to this clone: This CDR3 is also generated by other DNA sequences in the sample. The V gene is TRBV28, the J gene TRBJ1-5; weak D call: TRBD1 (5 bases). V was clipped by 6 bases and J by 6 bases, with 15 bases between them. Germline assignment: CDR1 MDHEN and CDR2 SYDVKM. The CDR3 covers 14 residues. The CDR3 nucleotides read TGTGCCAGCAGCCTGGGCCAGGGCGGTCAGCCCCAGCATTTT. It is translated as CASSLGQGGQPQHF.

Written as DNA, the CDR3 is TGTGCCAGCGGGGGGAGTACTGAAGCTTTCTTT. Protein: CASGGSTEAFF. The J gene is TRBJ1-1, the V gene TRBV6-5; D might be TRBD1 (5 bases). The CDR3 sequence is 11 residues long. Germline-derived CDR1 and CDR2 are MNHEY and SVGAGI. The V end was cut by 8 bases, the J end by 5 bases, with 9 bases between.

The V and J genes are TRBV25-1 and TRBJ1-6; D uncertain. Trimming shortened V by 5 bases and J by 12 bases, and 14 bases separated the two germline ends. CDR3 length: 13 residues. Germline assignment: CDR1 MGHDK and CDR2 SYGVNS. CDR3 nucleotide sequence: TGTGCCAGCAGTATCGGGGTTGAGCTACCCCTCCACTTT. It yields the protein CASSIGVELPLHF.

CDR3 nucleotide sequence: TGTGCCAGTAGTACCCGCCAGGCTCTCAATGAAAAACTGTTTTTT. This encodes CASSTRQALNEKLFF. V gene TRBV19 combines with J gene TRBJ1-4; D call uncertain. CDR1 and CDR2 from the germline V gene are LNHDA and SQIVND (reference sequence). The V end lost 4 bases, the J end lost 5 bases, and 14 bases lay between the germline ends. The CDR3 runs 15 residues.

V is TRBV5-4 and J is TRBJ1-1, with 7 bases fitting TRBD1. The V gene's germline CDR1 is SGHNT and CDR2 YYREEE (reference sequence). With 0 bases clipped from V and 4 bases from J, the junction kept 3 bases outside the gene matches. The CDR3 covers 14 residues. The chain's CDR3 is CASSLGQGVTEAFF. The CDR3 DNA reads TGTGCCAGCAGCTTGGGACAGGGAGTCACTGAAGCTTTCTTT.